Each of the 21 T cell receptor beta chains below was sequenced from the same sample in a study of T cells after yellow fever vaccination. TCRdb passed the 5' RACE reads through MiXCR, listing each CDR3 protein once. The data hold about 500,000 distinct CDR3 sequences, with approximately 16% observed a single time. This material consisted of PBMCs, taken around 5 days after the first yellow fever vaccination. Every receptor here comes from a man in his late teens or twenties who received the YFV17D yellow fever vaccine.

In this sample, this clonotype turned up a few times. V gene TRBV29-1 combines with J gene TRBJ2-5; 10 bases line up with TRBD2. Per the germline V gene, CDR1 is SQVTM and CDR2 is ANQGSEA. The CDR3 totals 15 residues. V was clipped by 4 bases and J by 2 bases; unmatched bases: 7. In nucleotides, the CDR3 is TGCAGCGTTGTGCCCGGACTAGCGGTACAAGAGACCCAGTACTTC. It is translated as CSVVPGLAVQETQYF.

This clonotype was counted ten times or more. The chain links TRBV6-2 or TRBV6-3 to TRBJ1-2; the match to TRBD1 covers 7 bases. From germline, CDR1 is MNHEY and CDR2 SVGEGT. Germline trimming cut 0 bases from V and 2 bases from J; bases unmatched to any gene: 12. CDR3 size: 18 residues. CDR3 region: CASSYSAGDSTPNYGYTF. The CDR3 DNA is TGTGCCAGCAGTTACTCCGCAGGGGACAGTACACCGAACTATGGCTACACCTTC.

This clonotype was seen more than once but under ten times. V gene TRBV5-1 combines with J gene TRBJ2-1, with D unclear. The CDR3 extends over 14 amino acids. The V and J ends lost 4 bases and 5 bases respectively, with 13 bases between them. The V gene's germline CDR1 is SGHRS and CDR2 YFSETQ. The CDR3 here is CASSLGPLDNEQFF. DNA for the CDR3: TGCGCCAGCAGCCTCGGACCTTTGGACAATGAGCAGTTCTTC. Full variable domain (remainder filled in from reference TRBV5-1 and TRBJ2-1): KAGVTQTPRYLIKTRGQQVTLSCSPISGHRSVSWYQQTPGQGLQFLFEYFSETQRNKGNFPGRFSGRQFSNSRSEMNVSTLELGDSALYLCASSLGPLDNEQFFGPGTRLTVL.

The chain recombines TRBV9 with TRBJ2-1; 8 bases map to TRBD1. The CDR3 has 15 amino acids. J gave up 7 bases and V 5 bases, and 11 bases lay outside the gene matches. From germline, CDR1 is SGDLS and CDR2 YYNGEE. CDR3 loop: CASSGGGQGDNEQFF. As DNA, the CDR3 is TGTGCCAGCAGTGGAGGTGGACAGGGAGATAATGAGCAGTTCTTC.

The chain has TRBV5-1 and TRBJ2-3; 12 positions agree with TRBD2. The CDR3 length is 17 residues. Trimming at V came to 0 bases and at J to 3 bases, leaving 5 bases not matched to a gene. The germline V gene encodes CDR1 SGHRS and CDR2 YFSETQ. CDR3 nucleotides: TGCGCCAGCAGCTTGGCTGGGACTAGCGGGCCGACAGATACGCAGTATTTT. It yields the protein CASSLAGTSGPTDTQYF.

This clonotype was detected a few times. V is TRBV5-1 and J is TRBJ1-2; the D is unclear. Trimming removed 4 bases at V and 6 bases at J, with 16 bases between. Germline V CDR1 and CDR2: SGHRS, YFSETQ. This CDR3 is built from 14 residues. This CDR3 reads CASSAASPYNGYTF. CDR3 in DNA: TGCGCCAGCAGCGCGGCATCCCCTTATAATGGCTACACCTTC.

This clonotype turned up a few times. The chain uses TRBV12-3 or TRBV12-4 and TRBJ1-2, with a weak D call TRBD1 (5 bases). The CDR3 consists of 14 residues. Trimming pared 4 bases from V and 1 base from J, leaving 10 bases between. Here the CDR3 reads CASSWGGSNYGYTF. In DNA, the CDR3 is TGTGCCAGCAGTTGGGGGGGAAGTAACTATGGCTACACCTTC.

The gene calls are TRBV28 and TRBJ1-6; 8 nucleotides agree with TRBD1. CDR3 length: 17 amino acids. V was clipped by 5 bases and J by 2 bases; unmatched bases: 8. Germline V gene sequence: CDR1 MDHEN, CDR2 SYDVKM. CDR3 sequence: CASSPGQGGAYNSPLHF. In DNA, the CDR3 is TGTGCCAGCAGTCCCGGACAGGGAGGGGCCTATAATTCACCCCTCCACTTT.

This clonotype was counted between two and nine times. The chain joins TRBV10-3 to TRBJ2-3, with D possibly called TRBD1 or TRBD2 (5 bases each). Germline CDR1 is ENHRY and CDR2 is SYGVKD. The CDR3 sequence is 13 residues long. The ends were cut back, 10 bases at V and 0 bases at J, with 11 bases in the middle. CDR3 loop: CAKADTSTDTQYF. As DNA, the CDR3 is TGTGCCAAAGCGGACACTAGCACAGATACGCAGTATTTT.

There are a few counts of this clonotype. The DNA for the CDR3 is TGTGCCAGCAGCTCAGTCGGGGGGGCTGAAGCTTTCTTT. Its translation: CASSSVGGAEAFF. This rearrangement joins TRBV5-6 to TRBJ1-1; a possible D gene is TRBD1 (5 bases). V lost 3 bases to trimming and J lost 6 bases, with 12 bases between them. This CDR3 region has 13 residues. CDR1 SGHDT and CDR2 YYEEEE come from the germline V gene. The full variable domain, in which reference TRBV5-6 and TRBJ1-1 provide the parts outside the CDR3, is DAGVTQSPTHLIKTRGQQVTLRCSPKSGHDTVSWYQQALGQGPQFIFQYYEEEERQRGNFPDRFSGHQFPNYSSELNVNALLLGDSALYLCASSSVGGAEAFFGQGTRLTVV.

The table lists this clonotype with a few counts. The chain recombines TRBV7-9 with TRBJ2-7; D gene uncertain. V was trimmed by 5 bases and J by 6 bases, leaving 8 bases between them. Germline values: CDR1 SEHNR, CDR2 FQNEAQ (reference sequence). The CDR3 loop spans 11 amino acids. DNA of the CDR3: TGTGCCAGCAGCCCCTGGGGCGAGCAGTACTTC. Encoded protein: CASSPWGEQYF.

This clonotype occurred a few times. The chain employs TRBV7-2 and TRBJ2-3; weak D call: TRBD1 (5 bases). The ends were cut back, 3 bases at V and 7 bases at J, with 8 bases in the middle. Germline lookup yields CDR1 SGHTA and CDR2 FQGNSA. The CDR3 is 12 amino acids. The DNA for the CDR3 is TGTGCCAGCAGCTTTCAGGGCCATACGCAGTATTTT. Its protein is CASSFQGHTQYF.

At least ten counts were recorded for this clonotype. The V call is TRBV19, the J call TRBJ2-3; 8 bases are a match to TRBD1. Germline loops: CDR1 LNHDA, CDR2 SQIVND (reference sequence). The CDR3 covers 16 residues. Unmatched junction bases numbered 11, after V lost 4 bases and J lost 5 bases. This CDR3 reads CASSTPRDRGGDTQYF. DNA for the CDR3: TGTGCCAGTAGTACGCCCCGAGACAGGGGTGGAGATACGCAGTATTTT.

CDR3: CASSPPFGQWNTEAFF. As DNA, the CDR3 is TGCGCCAGCAGCCCCCCTTTTGGACAATGGAACACTGAAGCTTTCTTT. The chain links TRBV4-1 to TRBJ1-1; tentative D call: TRBD1 (5 bases). CDR3 length: 16 amino acids. The V gene lost 4 bases and the J gene lost 1 base, with 16 bases spanning the gap. Germline lookup yields CDR1 MGHRA and CDR2 YSYEKL.

The genes are TRBV29-1 and TRBJ1-1, with D possibly being TRBD1 (5 bases). The length of the CDR3 is 15 residues. V was cut by 3 bases and J by 7 bases, with 21 bases left in between. Looked up from germline, CDR1 is SQVTM and CDR2 is ANQGSEA. Written as DNA, the CDR3 is TGCAGCGTTGATGCCTCGATGGGGGGTTACGGTGAAGCTTTCTTT. It yields the protein CSVDASMGGYGEAFF.

This rearrangement joins TRBV25-1 to TRBJ1-2; D not resolved. This CDR3 has 13 amino acids. Germline V gene sequence: CDR1 MGHDK, CDR2 SYGVNS. Trimming removed 3 bases from V and 2 bases from J, with 7 bases in between. This CDR3 reads CASSEAGNYGYTF. As DNA, the CDR3 is TGTGCCAGCAGTGAGGCGGGGAACTATGGCTACACCTTC.

V usage is TRBV15 and J usage is TRBJ2-5; possibly TRBD1 for D (5 bases). CDR1 and CDR2 (germline): LNHNV, YYDKDF (reference sequence). The CDR3 spans 13 residues. The germline V and J ends were trimmed by 2 bases and 5 bases, with 9 bases remaining between them. The CDR3 coding sequence is TGTGCCACCAGCAGACAGGGATCGGAGACCCAGTACTTC. This sequence encodes CATSRQGSETQYF.

The chain is built from TRBV20-1 and TRBJ2-4; 7 bases are shared with TRBD2. With 3 bases clipped from V and 2 bases from J, the junction kept 4 bases outside the gene matches. Germline lookup yields CDR1 DFQATT and CDR2 SNEGSKA (reference sequence). The CDR3 length is 14 residues. The CDR3 DNA reads TGCAGTGCTAGTCCGGGGGGTCCCAAAAACATTCAGTACTTC. Its translation is CSASPGGPKNIQYF.

The chain recombines TRBV11-1 with TRBJ1-1; 8 bases match TRBD1. Germline V CDR1 and CDR2: SGHAT, FQDESV (reference sequence). This CDR3 region has 15 residues. Unmatched junction bases numbered 11, after V lost 5 bases and J lost 6 bases. The CDR3 loop is CASSINGQGGAEAFF. In nucleotides, the CDR3 is TGTGCCAGCAGCATCAACGGACAGGGAGGCGCTGAAGCTTTCTTT.

The chain uses TRBV11-2 and TRBJ2-5; D gene uncertain. V was clipped by 5 bases and J by 0 bases, with 10 bases between them. Looked up from germline, CDR1 is SGHAT and CDR2 is FQNNGV. The CDR3 runs 14 residues. In DNA, the CDR3 is TGTGCCAGCAGCGCACTACCGTACCAAGAGACCCAGTACTTC. The encoded protein is CASSALPYQETQYF.

This clonotype was picked up a small number of times. V gene TRBV7-2 combines with J gene TRBJ1-1; 9 bases map to TRBD1. The CDR3 spans 14 residues. V shed 6 bases, J shed 5 bases, and the junction held 7 bases outside the gene matches. CDR1 and CDR2 (germline): SGHTA, FQGNSA. The DNA for the CDR3 is TGTGCCAGCAGACAAGACAGGGGGGGGACTGAAGCTTTCTTT. This encodes CASRQDRGGTEAFF.